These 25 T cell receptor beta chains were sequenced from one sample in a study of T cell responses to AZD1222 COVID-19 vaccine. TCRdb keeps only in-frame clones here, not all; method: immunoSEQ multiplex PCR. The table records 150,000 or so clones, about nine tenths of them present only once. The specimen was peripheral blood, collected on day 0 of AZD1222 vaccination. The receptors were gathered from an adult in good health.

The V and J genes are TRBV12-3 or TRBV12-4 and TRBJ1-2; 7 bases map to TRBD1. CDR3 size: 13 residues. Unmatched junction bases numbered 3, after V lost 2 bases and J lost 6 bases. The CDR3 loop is CASSLRGGHGYTF. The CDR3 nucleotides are TGTGCCAGCAGTTTAAGAGGGGGCCATGGCTACACCTTC.

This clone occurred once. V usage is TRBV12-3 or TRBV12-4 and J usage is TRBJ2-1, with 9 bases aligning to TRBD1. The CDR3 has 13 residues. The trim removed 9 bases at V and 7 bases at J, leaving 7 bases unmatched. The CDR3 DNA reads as TGTGCCAGTGGGACAGGGTCTCGGAATGAGCAGTTCTTC. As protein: CASGTGSRNEQFF.

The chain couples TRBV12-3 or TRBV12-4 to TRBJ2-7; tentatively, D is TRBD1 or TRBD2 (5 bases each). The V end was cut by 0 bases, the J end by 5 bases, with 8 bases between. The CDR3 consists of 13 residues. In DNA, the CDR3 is TGTGCCAGCAGTTTAGCGGGGGAAGACGAGCAGTACTTC. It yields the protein CASSLAGEDEQYF.

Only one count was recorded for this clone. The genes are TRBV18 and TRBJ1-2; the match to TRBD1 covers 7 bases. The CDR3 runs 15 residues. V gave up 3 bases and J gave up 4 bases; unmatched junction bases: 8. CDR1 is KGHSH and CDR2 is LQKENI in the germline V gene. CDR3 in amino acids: CASSPQGDTGYGYTF. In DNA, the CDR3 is TGTGCCAGCTCACCCCAGGGGGATACGGGCTATGGCTACACCTTC.

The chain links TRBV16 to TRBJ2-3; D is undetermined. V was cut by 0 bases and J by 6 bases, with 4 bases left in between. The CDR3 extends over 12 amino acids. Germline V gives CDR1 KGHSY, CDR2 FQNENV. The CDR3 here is CASSQSGDTQYF. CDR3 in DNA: TGTGCCAGCAGCCAATCAGGCGATACGCAGTATTTT. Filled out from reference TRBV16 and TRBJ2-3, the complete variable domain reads GEEVAQTPKHLVRGEGQKAKLYCAPIKGHSYVFWYQQVLKNEFKFLISFQNENVFDETGMPKERFSAKCLPNSPCSLEIQATKLEDSAVYFCASSQSGDTQYFGPGTRLTVL.

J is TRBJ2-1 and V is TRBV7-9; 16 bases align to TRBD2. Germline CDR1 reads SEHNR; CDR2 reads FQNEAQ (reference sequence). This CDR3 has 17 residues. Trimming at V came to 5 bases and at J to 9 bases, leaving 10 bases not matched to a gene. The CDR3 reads CASSGSGLAGGPGEQFF. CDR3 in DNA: TGTGCCAGCAGCGGATCGGGACTAGCGGGAGGGCCGGGTGAGCAGTTCTTC. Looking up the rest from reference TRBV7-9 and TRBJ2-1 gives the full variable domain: DTGVSQNPRHKITKRGQNVTFRCDPISEHNRLYWYRQTLGQGPEFLTYFQNEAQLEKSRLLSDRFSAERPKGSFSTLEIQRTEQGDSAMYLCASSGSGLAGGPGEQFFGPGTRLTVL.

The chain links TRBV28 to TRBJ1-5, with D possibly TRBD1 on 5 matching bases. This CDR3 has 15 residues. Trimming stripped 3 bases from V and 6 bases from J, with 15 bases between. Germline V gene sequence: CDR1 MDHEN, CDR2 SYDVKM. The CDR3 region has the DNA TGTGCCAGCAGTTTGGAGTCAGCCGGGGGTCAGCCCCAGCATTTT. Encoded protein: CASSLESAGGQPQHF. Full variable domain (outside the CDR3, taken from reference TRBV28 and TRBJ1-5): DVKVTQSSRYLVKRTGEKVFLECVQDMDHENMFWYRQDPGLGLRLIYFSYDVKMKEKGDIPEGYSVSREKKERFSLILESASTNQTSMYLCASSLESAGGQPQHFGDGTRLSIL.

The CDR3 spells CASSYGGEVTGELFF. CDR3 nucleotide sequence: TGTGCCAGCAGTTACGGGGGTGAAGTTACCGGGGAGCTGTTTTTT. The chain links TRBV6-5 to TRBJ2-2, with D perhaps being TRBD1 or TRBD2 (5 bases each). In germline, CDR1 is MNHEY, CDR2 SVGAGI. V lost 2 bases to trimming and J lost 5 bases, with 12 bases between them. The CDR3 loop spans 15 amino acids.

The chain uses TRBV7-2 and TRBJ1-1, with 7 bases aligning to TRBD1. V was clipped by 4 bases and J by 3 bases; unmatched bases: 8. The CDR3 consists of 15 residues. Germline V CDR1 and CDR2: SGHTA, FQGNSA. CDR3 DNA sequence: TGTGCCAGCAGCTCCAACAGGGGCGGATACACTGAAGCTTTCTTT. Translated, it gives CASSSNRGGYTEAFF.

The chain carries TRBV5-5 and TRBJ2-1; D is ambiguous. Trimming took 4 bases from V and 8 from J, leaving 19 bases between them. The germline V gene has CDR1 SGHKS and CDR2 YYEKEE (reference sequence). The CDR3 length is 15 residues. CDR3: CASSQLLGITDEQFF. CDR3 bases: TGTGCCAGCAGCCAACTTCTGGGGATAACGGATGAGCAGTTCTTC. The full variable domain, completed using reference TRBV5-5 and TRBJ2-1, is DAGVTQSPTHLIKTRGQQVTLRCSPISGHKSVSWYQQVLGQGPQFIFQYYEKEERGRGNFPDRFSARQFPNYSSELNVNALLLGDSALYLCASSQLLGITDEQFFGPGTRLTVL.

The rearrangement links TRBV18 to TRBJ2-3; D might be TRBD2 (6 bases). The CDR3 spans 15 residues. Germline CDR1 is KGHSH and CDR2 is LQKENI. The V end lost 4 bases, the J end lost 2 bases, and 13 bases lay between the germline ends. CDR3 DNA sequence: TGTGCCAGCTCACTGCCGGGACTTATCACAGATACGCAGTATTTT. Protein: CASSLPGLITDTQYF.

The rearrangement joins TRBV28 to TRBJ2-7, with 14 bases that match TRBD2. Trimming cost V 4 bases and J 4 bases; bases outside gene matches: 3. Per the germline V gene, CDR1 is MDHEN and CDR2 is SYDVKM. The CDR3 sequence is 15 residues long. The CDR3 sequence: CASSSGLAGGYEQYF. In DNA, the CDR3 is TGTGCCAGCAGTTCTGGACTAGCGGGAGGATACGAGCAGTACTTC.

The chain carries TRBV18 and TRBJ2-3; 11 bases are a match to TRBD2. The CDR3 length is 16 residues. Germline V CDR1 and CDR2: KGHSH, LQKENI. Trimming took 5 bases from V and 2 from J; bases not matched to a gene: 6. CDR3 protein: CASSSMTSGTTDTQYF. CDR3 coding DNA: TGTGCCAGCTCATCTATGACTAGCGGGACCACAGATACGCAGTATTTT.

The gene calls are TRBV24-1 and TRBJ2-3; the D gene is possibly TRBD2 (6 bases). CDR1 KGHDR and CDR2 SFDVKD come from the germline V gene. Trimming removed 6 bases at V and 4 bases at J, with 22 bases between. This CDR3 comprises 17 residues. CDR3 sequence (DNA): TGTGCCACCAGTTATAATACGGGACTCCGAGGTTCAGATACGCAGTATTTT. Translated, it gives CATSYNTGLRGSDTQYF.

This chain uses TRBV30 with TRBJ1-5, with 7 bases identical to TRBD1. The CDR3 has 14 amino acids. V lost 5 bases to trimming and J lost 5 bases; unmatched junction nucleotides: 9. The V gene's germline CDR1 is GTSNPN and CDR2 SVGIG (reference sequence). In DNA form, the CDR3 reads TGTGCCTGGTGCGGGACAGCTGGGGATCAGCCCCAGCATTTT. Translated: CAWCGTAGDQPQHF.

The CDR3 DNA sequence: TGTGCCAGCAGCTTAGGGACAGGGATTCAGCCCCAGCATTTT. This sequence encodes CASSLGTGIQPQHF. The chain combines TRBV7-9 with TRBJ1-5; 8 nucleotides line up with TRBD1. V gave up 1 base and J gave up 6 bases; unmatched junction bases: 2. CDR3 size: 14 residues. CDR1 is SEHNR and CDR2 is FQNEAQ in the germline V gene (reference sequence). Full variable domain (missing parts from reference TRBV7-9 and TRBJ1-5): DTGVSQNPRHKITKRGQNVTFRCDPISEHNRLYWYRQTLGQGPEFLTYFQNEAQLEKSRLLSDRFSAERPKGSFSTLEIQRTEQGDSAMYLCASSLGTGIQPQHFGDGTRLSIL.

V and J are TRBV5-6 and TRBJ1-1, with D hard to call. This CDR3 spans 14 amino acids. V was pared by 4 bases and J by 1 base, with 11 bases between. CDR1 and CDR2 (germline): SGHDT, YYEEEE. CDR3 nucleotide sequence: TGTGCCAGCAGCACCCCATGGGGGAACACTGAAGCTTTCTTT. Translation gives CASSTPWGNTEAFF.

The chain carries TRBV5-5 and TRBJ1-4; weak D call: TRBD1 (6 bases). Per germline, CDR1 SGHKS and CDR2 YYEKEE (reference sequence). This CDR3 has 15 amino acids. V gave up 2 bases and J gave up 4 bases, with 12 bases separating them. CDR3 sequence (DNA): TGTGCCAGCAGCTTACGAGGGGGGTTTAATGAAAAACTGTTTTTT. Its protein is CASSLRGGFNEKLFF.

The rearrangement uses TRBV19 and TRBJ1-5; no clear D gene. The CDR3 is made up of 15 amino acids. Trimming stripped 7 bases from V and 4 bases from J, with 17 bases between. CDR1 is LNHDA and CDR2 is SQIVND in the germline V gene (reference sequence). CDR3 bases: TGTGCCAGTACCACTTACAGCAGCTCAAATCAGCCCCAGCATTTT. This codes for CASTTYSSSNQPQHF.

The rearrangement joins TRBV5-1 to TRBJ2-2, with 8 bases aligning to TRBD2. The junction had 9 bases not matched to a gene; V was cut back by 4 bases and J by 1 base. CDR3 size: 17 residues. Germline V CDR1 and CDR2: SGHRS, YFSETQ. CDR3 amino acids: CASSPSSAGGNTGELFF. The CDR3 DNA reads TGCGCCAGCAGCCCTAGTTCGGCGGGAGGGAACACCGGGGAGCTGTTTTTT.

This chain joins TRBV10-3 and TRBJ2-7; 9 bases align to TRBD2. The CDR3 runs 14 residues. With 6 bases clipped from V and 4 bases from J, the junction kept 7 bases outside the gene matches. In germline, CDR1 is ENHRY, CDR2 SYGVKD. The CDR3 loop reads CAIRIAGADYEQYF. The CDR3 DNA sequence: TGTGCCATCAGAATAGCGGGAGCTGATTACGAGCAGTACTTC.

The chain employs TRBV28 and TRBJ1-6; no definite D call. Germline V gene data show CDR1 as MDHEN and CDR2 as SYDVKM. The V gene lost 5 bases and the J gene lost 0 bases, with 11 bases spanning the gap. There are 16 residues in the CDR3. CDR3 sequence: CASSALRDSYNSPLHF. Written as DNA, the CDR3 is TGTGCCAGCAGTGCCCTCCGGGACTCCTATAATTCACCCCTCCACTTT.

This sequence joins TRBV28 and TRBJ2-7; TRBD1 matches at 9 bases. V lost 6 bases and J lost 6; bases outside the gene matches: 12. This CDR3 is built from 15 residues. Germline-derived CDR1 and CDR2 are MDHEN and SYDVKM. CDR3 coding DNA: TGTGCCAGCAGCCTCTTTGGACAGGGGCCCCGCGAGCAGTACTTC. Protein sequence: CASSLFGQGPREQYF. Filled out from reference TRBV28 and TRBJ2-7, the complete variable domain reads DVKVTQSSRYLVKRTGEKVFLECVQDMDHENMFWYRQDPGLGLRLIYFSYDVKMKEKGDIPEGYSVSREKKERFSLILESASTNQTSMYLCASSLFGQGPREQYFGPGTRLTVT.

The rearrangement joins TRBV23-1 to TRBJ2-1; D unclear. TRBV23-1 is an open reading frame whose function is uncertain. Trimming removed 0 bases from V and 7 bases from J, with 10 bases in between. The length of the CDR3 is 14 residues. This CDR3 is CASSQSKLLNEQFF. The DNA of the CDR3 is TGCGCCAGCAGTCAATCGAAGCTTCTAAATGAGCAGTTCTTC.

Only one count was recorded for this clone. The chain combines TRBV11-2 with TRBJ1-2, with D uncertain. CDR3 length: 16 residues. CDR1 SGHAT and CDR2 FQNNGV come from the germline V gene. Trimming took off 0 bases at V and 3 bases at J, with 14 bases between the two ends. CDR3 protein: CASSLEGGLADYGYTF. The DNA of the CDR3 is TGTGCCAGCAGCTTAGAAGGTGGCCTGGCTGACTATGGCTACACCTTC. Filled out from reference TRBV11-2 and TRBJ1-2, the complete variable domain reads EAGVAQSPRYKIIEKRQSVAFWCNPISGHATLYWYQQILGQGPKLLIQFQNNGVVDDSQLPKDRFSAERLKGVDSTLKIQPAKLEDSAVYLCASSLEGGLADYGYTFGSGTRLTVV.